These 23 T cell receptor beta chains originate from one sample sequenced in a study of blood T cell repertoires in COVID-19. Profiled with immunoSEQ multiplex PCR; TCRdb holds only in-frame clones, not every one. There are around 180,000 clones in the sample; approximately 86% occur only once, and 2.5% to 3% lies in the top ten. The specimen was peripheral blood. These receptors all stem from a young woman with active or convalescent COVID-19.

The V call is TRBV5-1, the J call TRBJ1-2; D is uncertain. Germline CDR1 SGHRS, CDR2 YFSETQ. V was cut by 5 bases and J by 5 bases, with 34 bases left in between. The length of the CDR3 is 20 residues. CDR3 sequence: CASRPVGPSIPSLTRYGYTF. The DNA for the CDR3 is TGCGCCAGCAGACCCGTCGGACCCTCAATCCCCTCACTGACTAGGTATGGCTACACCTTC.

This chain links TRBV6-5 with TRBJ1-2, with a tentative D call TRBD1 (6 bases). The CDR3 has 13 amino acids. Germline V gives CDR1 MNHEY, CDR2 SVGAGI. The V end was cut by 0 bases, the J end by 8 bases, with 10 bases between. CDR3 coding DNA: TGTGCCAGCAGTTACTCGCAGGGGTCGGGCTACACCTTC. It translates to CASSYSQGSGYTF.

V gene TRBV4-1 combines with J gene TRBJ2-3, with D possibly matching TRBD1 (6 bases). CDR1 and CDR2 from the germline V gene are MGHRA and YSYEKL. V was pared by 2 bases and J by 2 bases, with 14 bases between. This CDR3 region has 16 residues. DNA for the CDR3: TGCGCCAGCAGCCAATCGGACAGAACAGCCACAGATACGCAGTATTTT. Its protein is CASSQSDRTATDTQYF.

CDR3 sequence reads: CASSPPSGLPYEQYF. The CDR3 coding sequence is TGTGCCAGCTCACCCCCTAGCGGGCTTCCCTACGAGCAGTACTTC. This rearrangement joins TRBV18 to TRBJ2-7; 8 bases fit TRBD2. CDR1 KGHSH and CDR2 LQKENI come from the germline V gene. The CDR3 is made up of 15 amino acids. Trimming at V came to 3 bases and at J to 2 bases, leaving 6 bases not matched to a gene.

The V gene is TRBV18, the J gene TRBJ1-3; 9 bases are shared with TRBD1. Germline V gene sequence: CDR1 KGHSH, CDR2 LQKENI. The CDR3 has 15 residues. Germline trimming cut 5 bases from V and 1 base from J; bases unmatched to any gene: 3. The CDR3 sequence: CASSNDRGSGNTIYF. CDR3 coding DNA: TGTGCCAGCTCAAACGACAGGGGGTCTGGAAACACCATATATTTT.

The gene calls are TRBV7-9 and TRBJ2-1, with D possibly being TRBD1 (5 bases). Germline assignment: CDR1 SEHNR and CDR2 FQNEAQ (reference sequence). The CDR3 runs 15 residues. V lost 8 bases, J lost 0 bases, and 14 bases lay in between. The CDR3, as DNA: TGTGCCAGCGATGAAACAAGGGGCTCCTACAATGAGCAGTTCTTC. This translates into CASDETRGSYNEQFF.

This clone occurred once. The chain carries TRBV10-3 and TRBJ1-4; tentatively, D is TRBD1 (5 bases). The V gene's germline CDR1 is ENHRY and CDR2 SYGVKD. V lost 6 bases to trimming and J lost 0 bases, with 17 bases between them. The length of the CDR3 is 17 residues. The CDR3 DNA follows: TGTGCCATCAGGCAGGGTGGCAGTCAAGCAACTAATGAAAAACTGTTTTTT. Translated: CAIRQGGSQATNEKLFF.

The chain combines TRBV7-2 with TRBJ2-5; D is undetermined. CDR1 and CDR2 from the germline V gene are SGHTA and FQGNSA. There are 13 residues in the CDR3. V shed 3 bases and J shed 7 bases, with 12 bases lying between them. The CDR3 loop reads CASSFGPSGTQYF. The CDR3 nucleotides read TGTGCCAGCAGCTTCGGCCCATCAGGGACCCAGTACTTC.

V and J are TRBV18 and TRBJ1-5; 9 nucleotides line up with TRBD1. V shed 6 bases, J shed 0 bases, and the junction held 12 bases outside the gene matches. Germline CDR1 is KGHSH and CDR2 is LQKENI. The CDR3 spans 18 residues. CDR3 residues: CASSTPGQGSYSNQPQHF. DNA of the CDR3: TGTGCCAGCTCGACACCGGGACAGGGATCTTATAGCAATCAGCCCCAGCATTTT.

The chain employs TRBV10-1 and TRBJ2-5; D may be TRBD1 (6 bases). Trimming cost V 3 bases and J 5 bases, with 13 bases left between them. Germline V CDR1 and CDR2: WNHNN, SYGVQD (reference sequence). There are 14 residues in the CDR3. CDR3 amino acids: CASSDGGTGETQYF. The CDR3 DNA follows: TGCGCCAGCAGTGATGGGGGCACGGGGGAGACCCAGTACTTC.

Written as DNA, the CDR3 is TGTGCCACCAGTGATTTACTAGCGGGAGTTAATGAGCAGTTCTTC. Its protein product is CATSDLLAGVNEQFF. This chain connects TRBV24-1 to TRBJ2-1, with TRBD2 matching over 11 bases. The germline gives CDR1 KGHDR, CDR2 SFDVKD. The length of the CDR3 is 15 residues. The V gene end was trimmed by 1 base and the J gene end by 7 bases; junction bases not matched to a gene: 2.

This clone was detected a few times. The rearrangement uses TRBV14 and TRBJ1-6; no clear D. Per germline, CDR1 SGHDN and CDR2 FVKESK. The V end was cut by 0 bases, the J end by 8 bases, with 8 bases between. CDR3 size: 14 residues. DNA for the CDR3: TGTGCCAGCAGCCAAGATTCCCCGGATTCACCCCTCCACTTT. Protein: CASSQDSPDSPLHF.

CDR3 sequence (DNA): TGTGCCAGTGACGATTTATTTTCGGGGGGCGCCTATGGCTACACCTTC. It encodes CASDDLFSGGAYGYTF. J is TRBJ1-2 and V is TRBV19; a weak D match, TRBD1 (6 bases). Trimming removed 8 bases from V and 4 bases from J, with 23 bases in between. In germline, CDR1 is LNHDA, CDR2 SQIVND (reference sequence). CDR3 length equals 16 residues. Together with reference TRBV19 and TRBJ1-2, the CDR3 gives the full variable domain: DGGITQSPKYLFRKEGQNVTLSCEQNLNHDAMYWYRQDPGQGLRLIYYSQIVNDFQKGDIAEGYSVSREKKESFPLTVTSAQKNPTAFYLCASDDLFSGGAYGYTFGSGTRLTVV.

The genes are TRBV2 and TRBJ1-5; no clear D gene. Germline CDR1 and CDR2: SNHLY and FYNNEI. Deletions cut 2 bases from V and 4 bases from J, with 6 bases between. The CDR3 contains 13 residues. CDR3 region: CASSEFNNQPQHF. The DNA of the CDR3 is TGTGCCAGCAGTGAATTCAATAATCAGCCCCAGCATTTT.

The rearrangement joins TRBV2 to TRBJ1-1, with 7 bases matching TRBD1. V was clipped by 6 bases and J by 4 bases; unmatched bases: 5. Germline-derived CDR1 and CDR2 are SNHLY and FYNNEI. The CDR3 has 13 residues. The CDR3 nucleotides read TGTGCCAGCAGGGTCGGGACAGCCACTGAAGCTTTCTTT. Translation: CASRVGTATEAFF.

The chain combines TRBV9 with TRBJ2-5; D is perhaps TRBD1 (6 bases). The CDR3 runs 16 residues. Germline CDR1 SGDLS, CDR2 YYNGEE. V was clipped by 0 bases and J by 7 bases, with 19 bases between them. The CDR3 sequence: CASSVGRGDTQGTQYF. The DNA of the CDR3 is TGTGCCAGCAGCGTAGGACGAGGGGACACACAGGGGACCCAGTACTTC.

The chain is built from TRBV9 and TRBJ2-7; a weak D match, TRBD2 (6 bases). CDR3 size: 14 residues. V gave up 0 bases and J gave up 3 bases, with 10 bases separating them. Germline lookup yields CDR1 SGDLS and CDR2 YYNGEE. In DNA form, the CDR3 reads TGTGCCAGCAGCGTAGGGGGGGATCTCTACGAGCAGTACTTC. Its translation: CASSVGGDLYEQYF.

The chain combines TRBV5-8 with TRBJ1-2; TRBD1 might be the D (6 bases). V lost 3 bases, J lost 7 bases, and 13 bases lay in between. Germline V lookup: CDR1 SGHTS, CDR2 YDEGEE. This CDR3 spans 13 amino acids. The DNA of the CDR3 is TGTGCCAGCAGCTCCAGCAGGGGAACTGGCTACACCTTC. Translation gives CASSSSRGTGYTF.

Here the CDR3 reads CASSPRGSYEQYF. The CDR3 DNA is TGTGCCAGCAGTCCCCGGGGTTCCTACGAGCAGTACTTC. V and J are TRBV27 and TRBJ2-7; possibly TRBD2 for D (5 bases). V gave up 5 bases and J gave up 1 base, with 9 bases separating them. The length of the CDR3 is 13 residues. Germline assignment: CDR1 MNHEY and CDR2 SMNVEV (reference sequence).

V and J are TRBV18 and TRBJ1-5; 7 nucleotides line up with TRBD1. This CDR3 comprises 16 residues. V lost 4 bases and J lost 0; bases outside the gene matches: 6. Germline V gene data show CDR1 as KGHSH and CDR2 as LQKENI. CDR3 protein: CASSRRQGNSNQPQHF. DNA of the CDR3: TGTGCCAGCTCACGACGACAGGGCAATAGCAATCAGCCCCAGCATTTT.

The chain carries TRBV19 and TRBJ1-3; 8 bases agree with TRBD1. The CDR3 totals 14 residues. V was clipped by 4 bases and J by 7 bases; unmatched bases: 6. Germline V CDR1 and CDR2: LNHDA, SQIVND (reference sequence). The CDR3, as DNA: TGTGCCAGTAGTACAGGGGGCGGGTTTAACACCATATATTTT. It codes for CASSTGGGFNTIYF. Together with reference TRBV19 and TRBJ1-3, the CDR3 gives the full variable domain: DGGITQSPKYLFRKEGQNVTLSCEQNLNHDAMYWYRQDPGQGLRLIYYSQIVNDFQKGDIAEGYSVSREKKESFPLTVTSAQKNPTAFYLCASSTGGGFNTIYFGEGSWLTVV.

The chain has TRBV7-2 and TRBJ1-2; TRBD1 agrees at 8 bases. Trimming removed 4 bases from V and 4 bases from J; junction bases left unmatched: 5. This CDR3 spans 14 amino acids. Germline CDR1 SGHTA, CDR2 FQGNSA. The CDR3 bases are TGTGCCAGCAGCTATCGGACAGGGACCTATGGCTACACCTTC. It translates to CASSYRTGTYGYTF.

Remarks on this clone: One end of the junction fails to match germline, which may point to a read error. The rearrangement joins TRBV6-1 to TRBJ1-5, with TRBD1 as a possible D gene (6 bases). Germline V gene data show CDR1 as MNHNS and CDR2 as SASEGT. The CDR3 is made up of 15 amino acids. CDR3 sequence: CASTESSGVRQPQHF. In DNA, the CDR3 is TGTGCCAGCACTGAAAGTTCAGGGGTTCGGCAGCCCCAGCATTTT.